The 28 T cell receptor beta chains below were found in one sample sequenced in a study of blood T cell repertoires in COVID-19. The table came from immunoSEQ multiplex PCR; TCRdb's copy has only in-frame clones and leaves some out. The sample holds about 200,000 clones; roughly 90% are singletons and the top ten take 1.6%. The specimen was peripheral blood. The receptors were sampled from a young man with active or convalescent COVID-19.

The chain carries TRBV15 and TRBJ2-5; 8 bases agree with TRBD2. The CDR3 covers 20 residues. V shed 3 bases and J 1 base; nucleotides not matched to a gene: 19. CDR1 and CDR2 from the germline V gene are LNHNV and YYDKDF (reference sequence). The CDR3 region has the DNA TGTGCCACCAGCAGGACCCCCCTGGGCGGGAGGATTCAAAGCCAAGAGACCCAGTACTTC. Translated: CATSRTPLGGRIQSQETQYF.

V gene TRBV5-6 combines with J gene TRBJ1-2, with 7 bases matching TRBD1. Looked up from germline, CDR1 is SGHDT and CDR2 is YYEEEE. The CDR3 is made up of 15 amino acids. V gave up 4 bases and J gave up 3 bases; unmatched junction bases: 9. The CDR3: CASSLRTGNYYGYTF. Written as DNA, the CDR3 is TGTGCCAGCAGCCTGAGGACAGGCAATTACTATGGCTACACCTTC.

This sequence joins TRBV4-3 and TRBJ2-1, with 10 bases fitting TRBD1. The germline V gene has CDR1 LGHNA and CDR2 YSLEER. Trimming took 3 bases from V and 9 from J; bases not matched to a gene: 2. The CDR3 extends over 13 amino acids. Written as DNA, the CDR3 is TGCGCCAGCAGCCAGGGACAGGGGACTGAGCAGTTCTTC. It is translated as CASSQGQGTEQFF.

The chain carries TRBV28 and TRBJ1-2; D uncertain. With 7 bases removed from V and 5 bases from J, the gap between germline ends came to 8 bases. The CDR3 length is 11 residues. The germline gives CDR1 MDHEN, CDR2 SYDVKM. The CDR3 loop reads CASNPGYGYTF. Written as DNA, the CDR3 is TGTGCCAGCAACCCGGGGTATGGCTACACCTTC.

V is TRBV29-1 and J is TRBJ2-3, with TRBD2 identical over 9 bases. J was trimmed by 2 bases and V by 6 bases; bases with no gene match: 9. From germline, CDR1 is SQVTM and CDR2 ANQGSEA. The CDR3 is 15 amino acids. The CDR3 region has the DNA TGCAGCGTCGCCACGACTAGCGGATCCACAGATACGCAGTATTTT. Encoded protein: CSVATTSGSTDTQYF.

V and J are TRBV9 and TRBJ2-6; the match to TRBD1 covers 9 bases. Germline CDR1 is SGDLS and CDR2 is YYNGEE. The trim removed 2 bases at V and 4 bases at J, leaving 16 bases unmatched. The CDR3 has 20 amino acids. This CDR3 is CASSVRSTTGGPLGANVLTF. The CDR3 DNA reads as TGTGCCAGCAGCGTCCGAAGTACTACAGGGGGCCCACTCGGGGCCAACGTCCTGACTTTC. Drawing the rest from reference TRBV9 and TRBJ2-6, the complete variable domain is DSGVTQTPKHLITATGQRVTLRCSPRSGDLSVYWYQQSLDQGLQFLIQYYNGEERAKGNILERFSAQQFPDLHSELNLSSLELGDSALYFCASSVRSTTGGPLGANVLTFGAGSRLTVL.

The chain uses TRBV28 and TRBJ2-7; D call uncertain. This CDR3 region has 17 residues. The V end lost 3 bases, the J end lost 2 bases, and 20 bases lay between the germline ends. Germline loops: CDR1 MDHEN, CDR2 SYDVKM. CDR3 loop: CASSFDISPRKAYEQYF. CDR3 bases: TGTGCCAGCAGTTTTGACATATCCCCCCGAAAAGCCTACGAGCAGTACTTC. The full variable domain, its missing parts supplied by reference TRBV28 and TRBJ2-7, is DVKVTQSSRYLVKRTGEKVFLECVQDMDHENMFWYRQDPGLGLRLIYFSYDVKMKEKGDIPEGYSVSREKKERFSLILESASTNQTSMYLCASSFDISPRKAYEQYFGPGTRLTVT.

The chain uses TRBV27 and TRBJ2-1; D is possibly TRBD2 (5 bases). Trimming took 6 bases from V and 0 from J, leaving 18 bases between them. CDR1 is MNHEY, CDR2 SMNVEV, per germline (reference sequence). The CDR3 contains 17 residues. The CDR3 DNA sequence: TGTGCCAGCAGCTTTCGAGTAGCGAAGAGCTCCTACAATGAGCAGTTCTTC. Its protein product is CASSFRVAKSSYNEQFF.

The gene calls are TRBV6-5 and TRBJ1-6, with a possible D match to TRBD1 (5 bases). Trimming cost V 2 bases and J 12 bases, with 17 bases left between them. The CDR3 contains 15 residues. Germline V gene data show CDR1 as MNHEY and CDR2 as SVGAGI. In nucleotides, the CDR3 is TGTGCCAGCAGTTACCTGTGGACGGGGGAAAAACCCCTCCACTTT. The encoded protein is CASSYLWTGEKPLHF.

The chain carries TRBV7-2 and TRBJ2-3; weak D call: TRBD2 (6 bases). Trimming removed 6 bases at V and 4 bases at J, with 14 bases between. The CDR3 covers 14 residues. Looked up from germline, CDR1 is SGHTA and CDR2 is FQGNSA. The CDR3 DNA sequence: TGTGCCAGCAGGATCGGGAGTGGGTCAGATACGCAGTATTTT. Translated: CASRIGSGSDTQYF.

The rearrangement joins TRBV24-1 to TRBJ1-5; 11 bases line up with TRBD1. Trimming removed 4 bases from V and 6 bases from J; junction bases left unmatched: 10. The CDR3 spans 17 residues. Germline lookup yields CDR1 KGHDR and CDR2 SFDVKD. This CDR3 reads CATSERRDRGGCQPQHF. CDR3 sequence (DNA): TGTGCCACCAGTGAACGACGGGACAGGGGGGGATGTCAGCCCCAGCATTTT.

A note on this clone: Other DNA sequences in the sample encode the same CDR3. The chain links TRBV30 to TRBJ1-6, with 10 bases that match TRBD1. Trimming removed 3 bases from V and 7 bases from J; junction bases left unmatched: 0. Germline CDR1 and CDR2: GTSNPN and SVGIG (reference sequence). The CDR3 is 13 residues long. CDR3 sequence (DNA): TGTGCCTGGAGGACAGGGGGCAATTCACCCCTCCACTTT. Protein sequence: CAWRTGGNSPLHF. Filled out from reference TRBV30 and TRBJ1-6, the complete variable domain reads SQTIHQWPATLVQPVGSPLSLECTVEGTSNPNLYWYRQAAGRGLQLLFYSVGIGQISSEVPQNLSASRPQDRQFILSSKKLLLSDSGFYLCAWRTGGNSPLHFGNGTRLTVT.

The V and J genes are TRBV29-1 and TRBJ2-2; D perhaps matches TRBD1 (6 bases). Trimming took 5 bases from V and 0 from J, leaving 13 bases between them. Germline V CDR1 and CDR2: SQVTM, ANQGSEA. This CDR3 is built from 15 residues. CDR3: CSVSHRGTNTGELFF. The CDR3 DNA sequence: TGCAGCGTTTCCCATAGGGGGACGAACACCGGGGAGCTGTTTTTT.

This clone was seen more than once but under ten times. J is TRBJ2-3 and V is TRBV5-1, with 10 nucleotides matching TRBD1. The V gene end was trimmed by 4 bases and the J gene end by 2 bases; junction bases not matched to a gene: 13. This CDR3 contains 18 residues. Germline assignment: CDR1 SGHRS and CDR2 YFSETQ. As DNA, the CDR3 is TGCGCCAGCAGCCACGAGGGACAGGGGTTCTCTAACACAGATACGCAGTATTTT. The encoded protein is CASSHEGQGFSNTDTQYF.

The chain joins TRBV19 to TRBJ2-2; D may be TRBD2 (7 bases). From germline, CDR1 is LNHDA and CDR2 SQIVND (reference sequence). The V end was cut by 7 bases, the J end by 3 bases, with 15 bases between. The CDR3 length is 15 residues. The CDR3 DNA reads as TGTGCCAGTATCCCTGAGGGGGGGTACACCGGGGAGCTGTTTTTT. This codes for CASIPEGGYTGELFF.

This chain joins TRBV2 and TRBJ2-3, with D possibly TRBD1 on 5 matching bases. V was cut by 4 bases and J by 6 bases, with 11 bases left in between. CDR3 size: 13 residues. Per germline, CDR1 SNHLY and CDR2 FYNNEI. CDR3 sequence: CASSAQGSDTQYF. The CDR3, as DNA: TGTGCCAGCAGTGCGCAGGGATCGGATACGCAGTATTTT.

The V call is TRBV5-4, the J call TRBJ1-1, with D unclear. Trimming cost V 5 bases and J 0 bases, with 5 bases left between them. This CDR3 is built from 12 residues. The germline CDR1 and CDR2 sequences are SGHNT and YYREEE (reference sequence). The CDR3 DNA reads TGTGCCAGCAGGGCCCTGAACACTGAAGCTTTCTTT. Translated, it gives CASRALNTEAFF.

This clone was seen just once. The chain couples TRBV3-1 (or the pseudogene TRBV3-2) to TRBJ2-5; 9 bases line up with TRBD2. The CDR3 is 14 residues long. The V segment lost 6 bases and the J segment 1 base; nucleotides outside the gene matches: 3. Germline V gene lookup returns CDR1 LGHDT and CDR2 YNNKEL (reference sequence). DNA of the CDR3: TGTGCCAGCAGGTCGACTAGCGGCCAAGAGACCCAGTACTTC. Amino acids: CASRSTSGQETQYF.

The CDR3 DNA reads as TGTGCCAGCAGCCGACTCCGGGACAGGGGGAACACCATATATTTT. It codes for CASSRLRDRGNTIYF. The V call is TRBV11-2, the J call TRBJ1-3; 11 bases align to TRBD1. Unmatched junction bases numbered 7, after V lost 5 bases and J lost 7 bases. This CDR3 has 15 residues. CDR1 and CDR2 (germline): SGHAT, FQNNGV.

The V call is TRBV29-1, the J call TRBJ1-2; TRBD1 might be the D (5 bases). V was cut by 4 bases and J by 7 bases, with 10 bases left in between. This CDR3 has 11 residues. In germline, CDR1 is SQVTM, CDR2 ANQGSEA. DNA for the CDR3: TGCAGCGTTGGTGGGGCTGGTGGCTACACCTTC. Translating gives CSVGGAGGYTF. The whole variable domain, remainder taken from reference TRBV29-1 and TRBJ1-2, is SAVISQKPSRDICQRGTSLTIQCQVDSQVTMMFWYRQQPGQSLTLIATANQGSEATYESGFVIDKFPISRPNLTFSTLTVSNMSPEDSSIYLCSVGGAGGYTFGSGTRLTVV.

This chain uses TRBV18 with TRBJ2-3; D might be TRBD2 (5 bases). Deletions cut 3 bases from V and 3 bases from J, with 13 bases between. Germline values: CDR1 KGHSH, CDR2 LQKENI. This CDR3 is built from 15 residues. The CDR3 here is CASSPVVGETDTQYF. DNA for the CDR3: TGTGCCAGCTCACCGGTAGTCGGGGAGACAGATACGCAGTATTTT.

V usage is TRBV7-8 and J usage is TRBJ1-1; 7 positions agree with TRBD1. Germline CDR1 and CDR2: SGHVS and FQNEAQ. J was trimmed by 1 base and V by 5 bases; bases with no gene match: 10. This CDR3 has 16 amino acids. The CDR3 region is CASSQGQYQQNTEAFF. CDR3 in DNA: TGTGCCAGCAGCCAGGGACAGTACCAACAGAACACTGAAGCTTTCTTT.

The chain has TRBV5-1 and TRBJ1-2; D not certain. Germline values: CDR1 SGHRS, CDR2 YFSETQ. Trimming took off 1 base at V and 2 bases at J, with 6 bases between the two ends. This CDR3 is 13 amino acids long. The DNA for the CDR3 is TGCGCCAGCAGCTTGTCACGGAACTATGGCTACACCTTC. Translated: CASSLSRNYGYTF.

This clone has only a few counts. V gene TRBV29-1 combines with J gene TRBJ1-2; 8 nucleotides line up with TRBD1. The CDR3 spans 11 residues. The germline gives CDR1 SQVTM, CDR2 ANQGSEA. After removal of 6 bases from V and 7 bases from J, the junction contained 4 bases not matched to a gene. The CDR3 nucleotides read TGCAGCGTACCAGGGGGCGGTGGCTACACCTTC. Translation: CSVPGGGGYTF. Looking up the rest from reference TRBV29-1 and TRBJ1-2 gives the full variable domain: SAVISQKPSRDICQRGTSLTIQCQVDSQVTMMFWYRQQPGQSLTLIATANQGSEATYESGFVIDKFPISRPNLTFSTLTVSNMSPEDSSIYLCSVPGGGGYTFGSGTRLTVV.

The chain employs TRBV6-5 and TRBJ1-2; possible D gene TRBD1, 6 bases. The CDR3 loop spans 14 amino acids. V lost 6 bases, J lost 7 bases, and 18 bases lay in between. Germline V lookup: CDR1 MNHEY, CDR2 SVGAGI. This CDR3 is CASSPRGGRGGYTF. The CDR3, as DNA: TGTGCCAGCAGCCCAAGGGGGGGACGAGGTGGCTACACCTTC.

The chain uses TRBV15 and TRBJ2-3, with TRBD1 matching 10 bases. V lost 9 bases and J lost 5; bases outside the gene matches: 11. The CDR3 covers 15 residues. Germline lookup yields CDR1 LNHNV and CDR2 YYDKDF (reference sequence). CDR3 in DNA: TGTGCCACGAAGACAGACAGGGGGCTGGGAGATACGCAGTATTTT. It is translated as CATKTDRGLGDTQYF.

V usage is TRBV18 and J usage is TRBJ2-6; 10 nucleotides line up with TRBD1. Germline trimming cut 2 bases from V and 0 bases from J; bases unmatched to any gene: 16. The germline V gene has CDR1 KGHSH and CDR2 LQKENI. The CDR3 covers 22 residues. This CDR3 reads CASSPNISSWTGGISGANVLTF. The CDR3 DNA follows: TGTGCCAGCTCACCAAATATATCTTCTTGGACAGGGGGAATCTCTGGGGCCAACGTCCTGACTTTC.

The rearrangement links TRBV4-1 to TRBJ1-4, with 7 bases lining up with TRBD1. The CDR3 loop spans 16 amino acids. After removal of 3 bases from V and 6 bases from J, the junction contained 10 bases not matched to a gene. Germline-derived CDR1 and CDR2 are MGHRA and YSYEKL. Here the CDR3 reads CASSQGRQGWDEKLFF. The CDR3 DNA reads as TGCGCCAGCAGCCAGGGACGACAGGGTTGGGATGAAAAACTGTTTTTT.